This TCR beta chain emerged from a study of early stage breast cancer tumors. The wider study: Invasive lobular carcinomas made up about 30% of the 12 ER+/PR+/HER2- tumors. The study, taken as a whole, reports: Tumors had about 2.5-fold higher T cell density and higher clonality than adjacent normal breast tissue. Most shared enriched TCRB sequences were commonly generated ones.

This clone was observed once. The antigen is unknown. Germline V gene lookup returns CDR1 LNHDA and CDR2 SQIVND (reference sequence). V lost 3 bases and J 6 bases, leaving 10 bases between the germline ends. The CDR3 contains 13 residues. Each sample had two DNA replicates, 0.5 ug blood or about 1.5 ug tissue. Generated by immunoSEQ multiplex PCR, the TCRdb table keeps only in-frame clones and is missing some. The table shows about 53,000 clones, with around 90% occurring only once. The sequence came from a person aged 70 to 80 with breast cancer. The sequenced sample was blood. The J gene is TRBJ2-3, the V gene TRBV19, with D unresolved. CDR3: CASSMVARDTQYF. The CDR3 nucleotides read TGTGCCAGTAGTATGGTAGCTCGGGATACGCAGTATTTT.